This T cell receptor (beta chain) was captured by sequencing in a study of TIL therapy for anti-PD-1-resistant metastatic lung cancer. About the research overall: Tumor harvest preceded PD-1/PD-L1 blockade, followed by nivolumab treatment. A handful of tumors were EGFR-mutant and two were ALK-rearranged. Findings and caveats of the study: Infused TIL clonotypes partially replaced the baseline blood repertoire, then decayed over months.

Sequencing used immunoSEQ v3. Using immunoSEQ multiplex PCR, the repertoire was profiled, and TCRdb retains in-frame clones only, with some absent. The table records around 15,000 clones, approximately 85% of them present only once. V was clipped by 0 bases and J by 3 bases; unmatched bases: 3. The CDR3 is 17 amino acids. Looked up from germline, CDR1 is SGHNT and CDR2 is YYREEE (reference sequence). Time point described: pre-treatment sample, taken before nivolumab and TIL therapy. With regard to this clone: The antigen is unknown.

Sequencing was performed on blood, taken at baseline. V usage is TRBV5-4 and J usage is TRBJ2-2; TRBD1 matches at 12 bases. The sequence was obtained from a person aged 25 to 85 with non-small cell lung cancer. In DNA, the CDR3 is TGTGCCAGCAGCTTGGGGGACAGGGGGCGATACACCGGGGAGCTGTTTTTT. This sequence encodes CASSLGDRGRYTGELFF.